This TCR beta chain was profiled in a study of vaccination effects on CD4 cells after COVID-19. Before sequencing took place, the ViraFEST assay used viral peptide pools to expand antigen-specific CD4+ T cells. At the end of 10 days of culture, CD4+ T cells were isolated. Vaccine recipients had no previous SARS-CoV-2 infection; their nucleocapsid antibodies were negative. IL-2 at 10 IU/ml and peptides at around 10 ug/ml were added to cultured PBMC, a few million per well. Whole-study findings and limits: Researchers reported few convalescent patients and no early post-infection timepoints in the study.

The protocol was immunoSEQ multiplex PCR, while the TCRdb copy is restricted to in-frame clones and leaves out a portion. Here the sample spans tens of thousands of clones, approximately 70% being singletons. V shed 7 bases and J shed 0 bases, with 6 bases lying between them. This CDR3 has 12 residues. From germline, CDR1 is MNHEY and CDR2 SVGAGI. Concerning this clone itself: Its specificity is not known.

This TCR was sampled from a human donor who received a COVID-19 vaccine. The chain has TRBV6-5 and TRBJ2-5; D unresolved. The sample here was CD4+ T cells from PBMCs cultured with HCoV-OC43 spike peptides, taken before COVID-19 vaccination. Subset given: HCoV-OC43 spike overlapping peptide pool stimulation. The DNA of the CDR3 is TGTGCCAGCATGTGGTACCAAGAGACCCAGTACTTC. Translation gives CASMWYQETQYF.